This T cell receptor (beta chain) was sequenced during a study of cytomegalovirus exposure and HLA in healthy donors. The study's findings and limits: The study labeled 170 or so TCR beta chains cytomegalovirus-associated. In an earlier analysis, in some 500 donors, most V segments appeared productive either ~87% or ~30% of the time.

For this clone: The target antigen is unknown.

60 Vbeta and 13 Jbeta primers were used in PCR. Sequencing used immunoSEQ multiplex PCR; TCRdb keeps in-frame clones, though not all of them. Among about 120,000 clones listed, roughly four fifths were seen once. CDR1 and CDR2 (germline): SGHNT, YENEEA. The V segment lost 2 bases and the J segment 7 bases; nucleotides outside the gene matches: 7. CDR3 length equals 16 residues. The rearrangement links TRBV11-3 to TRBJ2-2; 10 bases agree with TRBD2. The sample taken for sequencing was PBMCs. The receptor was derived from a woman in her thirties or forties in good health and CMV-seropositive. The chain's CDR3 is CASSLRLAGVFGELFF. CDR3 sequence (DNA): TGTGCCAGCAGCTTACGGCTAGCGGGAGTTTTCGGGGAGCTGTTTTTT. Using reference TRBV11-3 and TRBJ2-2 for the parts outside the CDR3, the full variable domain is EAGVVQSPRYKIIEKKQPVAFWCNPISGHNTLYWYLQNLGQGPELLIRYENEEAVDDSQLPKDRFSAERLKGVDSTLKIQPAELGDSAVYLCASSLRLAGVFGELFFGEGSRLTVL.